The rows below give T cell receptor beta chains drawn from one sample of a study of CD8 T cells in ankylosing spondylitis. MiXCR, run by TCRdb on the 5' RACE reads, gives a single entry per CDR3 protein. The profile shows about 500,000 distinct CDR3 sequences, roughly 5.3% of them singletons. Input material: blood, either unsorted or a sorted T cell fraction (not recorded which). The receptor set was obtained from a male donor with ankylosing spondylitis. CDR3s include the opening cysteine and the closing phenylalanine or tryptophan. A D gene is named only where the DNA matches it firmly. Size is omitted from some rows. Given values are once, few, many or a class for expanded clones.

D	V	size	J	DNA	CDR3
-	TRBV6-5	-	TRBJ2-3	TGTGCCAGCAGTTACTCTTTTCGCACAGATACGCAGTATTTT	CASSYSFRTDTQYF
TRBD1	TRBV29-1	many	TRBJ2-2	TGCAGCGTCCGTAACAGGGGGACCGGGGAGCTGTTTTTT	CSVRNRGTGELFF
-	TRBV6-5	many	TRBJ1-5	TGTGCCAGCAGTCCTCGACAGGTCTTTCAGCCCCAGCATTTT	CASSPRQVFQPQHF
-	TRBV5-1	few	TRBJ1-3	TGCGCCAGCAGCTCGGGGGGGGCCGATAACTCTGGAAACACCATATATTTT	CASSSGGADNSGNTIYF
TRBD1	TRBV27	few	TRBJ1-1	TGTGCCAGCAGCCCCGGGACAGGGTGGGGTACTGAAGCTTTCTTT	CASSPGTGWGTEAFF
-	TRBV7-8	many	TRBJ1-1	TGTGCCAGCAGCCCAGCCACTGAAGCTTTCTTT	CASSPATEAFF
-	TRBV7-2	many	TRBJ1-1	TGTGCCAGCAGCTTTAACGCGGGGGAGGAAGCTTTCTTT	CASSFNAGEEAFF
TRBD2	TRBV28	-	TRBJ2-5	TGTGCCACCTCCGGGGCCGGGCGGGAGGAGACCCAGTACTTC	CATSGAGREETQYF
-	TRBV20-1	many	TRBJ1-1	TGCAGTGCTAGAGGGACGGCGAACACTGAAGCTTTCTTT	CSARGTANTEAFF
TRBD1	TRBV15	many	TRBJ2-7	TGTGCCACCAGCAGAGGGGGGACAGTCTCCTACGAGCAGTACTTC	CATSRGGTVSYEQYF
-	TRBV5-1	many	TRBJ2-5	TGCGCCAGCAGCTTGGTTCCAGAAGAGACCCAGTACTTC	CASSLVPEETQYF
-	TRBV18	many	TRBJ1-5	TGTGCCAGCTCACCAACCAAGGATCAGCCCCAGCATTTT	CASSPTKDQPQHF
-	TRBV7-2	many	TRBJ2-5	TGTGCCAGCAGCCTATCCCCCTACACTGGGGAGACCCAGTACTTC	CASSLSPYTGETQYF
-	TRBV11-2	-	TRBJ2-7	TGTGCCAGCAGCTTGACCACCGAGCAGTACTTC	CASSLTTEQYF
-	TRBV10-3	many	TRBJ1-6	TGTGCCATCAGTGAGTGGGAGGGTAGGGACCTCCACTTT	CAISEWEGRDLHF
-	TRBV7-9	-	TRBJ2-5	TGTGCCAGCAGCTTTGGTCTCCGCAGGGCGGACCAAGAGACCCAGTACTTC	CASSFGLRRADQETQYF
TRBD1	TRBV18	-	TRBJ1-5	TGTGCCAGCTCACCTTACTCCGGGACAGGGTCTTACCAGCCCCAGCATTTT	CASSPYSGTGSYQPQHF
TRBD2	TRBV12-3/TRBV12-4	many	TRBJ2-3	TGTGCCAGTAGGTTCCGGGAGGGATCAGATACGCAGTATTTT	CASRFREGSDTQYF
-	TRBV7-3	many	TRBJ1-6	TGTGCCAGCAGCTCTGTCCCGGATTCACCCCTCCACTTT	CASSSVPDSPLHF
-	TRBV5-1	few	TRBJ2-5	TGCGCCAGCAGCTTAGAGGAACAAGTTACCCCGTACTTC	CASSLEEQVTPYF
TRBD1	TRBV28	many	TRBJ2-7	TGTGCCAGCAGTTCGACAGGGGGCGCCGCCTACGAGCAGTACTTC	CASSSTGGAAYEQYF
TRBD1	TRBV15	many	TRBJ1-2	TGTGCCACCAGCACGGACAGGGTGGTGGGCCGTGGCTACACCTTC	CATSTDRVVGRGYTF
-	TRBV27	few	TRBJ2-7	TGTGCCAGCAGTTACACTCAGGTCTACGAGCAGTACTTC	CASSYTQVYEQYF
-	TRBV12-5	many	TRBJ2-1	TGTGCTAGTGGTCCGCCTCCGGGAGAGGGCAATGAGCAGTTCTTC	CASGPPPGEGNEQFF
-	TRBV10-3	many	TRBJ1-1	TGTGCCATCAGTGTCGATCCCAGGACTGAAGCTTTCTTT	CAISVDPRTEAFF
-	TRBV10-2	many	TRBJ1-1	TGCGCCAGCAGCCTTGAAGTCTGGGAAGAAACGAACACTGAAGCTTTCTTT	CASSLEVWEETNTEAFF
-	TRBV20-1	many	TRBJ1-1	TGCAGTGCTAGAGATCGCAAGGGTTTGAACACTGAAGCTTTCTTT	CSARDRKGLNTEAFF
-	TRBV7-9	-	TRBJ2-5	TGTGCCAGCAGCCAGAGGGACGGGGAGACCCAGTACTTC	CASSQRDGETQYF
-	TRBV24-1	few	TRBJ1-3	TGTGCCACCAGTGCCTCCGACGCAGCTGGAAACACCATATATTTT	CATSASDAAGNTIYF
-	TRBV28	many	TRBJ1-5	TGTGCCAGCAGTTTGAGAGAGCCCCAGCATTTT	CASSLREPQHF
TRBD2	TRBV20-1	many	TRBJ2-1	TGCAGTGCTAGAGAGACTCCGGGACTAGCGGGGGAGCAGTTCTTC	CSARETPGLAGEQFF
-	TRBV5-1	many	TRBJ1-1	TGCGCCAGCAGCTTTGGAAATACCGATGAAGCTTTCTTT	CASSFGNTDEAFF
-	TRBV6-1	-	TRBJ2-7	TGTGCCAGCAGTGAAGCGCCGGTCTTCAGCTCCTACGAGCAGTACTTC	CASSEAPVFSSYEQYF
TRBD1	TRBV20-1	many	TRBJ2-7	TGCAGTGCTCTCGAACTCGGGACAGGGAAATACGAGCAGTACTTC	CSALELGTGKYEQYF
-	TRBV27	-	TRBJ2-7	TGTGCCAGCAGTTTACAGGAAACCAACGAGCAGTACTTC	CASSLQETNEQYF
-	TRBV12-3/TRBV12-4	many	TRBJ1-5	TGTGCCAGCAGTTTCAAAAAGGTGAATCAGCCCCAGCATTTT	CASSFKKVNQPQHF
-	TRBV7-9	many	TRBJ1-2	TGTGCCAGCAGCATCGAGGGGGGCTATGGCTACACCTTC	CASSIEGGYGYTF
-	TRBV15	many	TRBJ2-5	TGTGCCACCAGCAGACCTGGAGGCTTCCCGTACCAAGAGACCCAGTACTTC	CATSRPGGFPYQETQYF
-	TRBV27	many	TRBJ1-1	TGTGCCAGCACTCTCGCGGTAGGCACTGAAGCTTTCTTT	CASTLAVGTEAFF
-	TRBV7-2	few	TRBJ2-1	TGTGCCAGCAGCCCCGGGGCGACCTACAATGAGCAGTTCTTC	CASSPGATYNEQFF
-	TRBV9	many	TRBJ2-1	TGTGCCAGCAGCGTAGCCCCATGGAATGAGCAGTTCTTC	CASSVAPWNEQFF